What follows are 7 T cell receptor beta chains derived from one specimen sequenced in a study of graft-versus-host responses after intestinal transplantation. Assay: immunoSEQ multiplex PCR; the TCRdb copy retains only in-frame clones and omits some. The table shows approximately 40,000 clones, with roughly nine tenths occurring only once. Sample: PBMCs, taken approximately 310 days after intestinal transplant. The receptors come from a human patient who received an intestinal transplant, so some T cells may come from the graft donor.

The CDR3, as DNA: TGTGCCAGCAAGAGGGAACCCGGGAGTGAAAAACTGTTTTTT. It yields the protein CASKREPGSEKLFF. The rearrangement joins TRBV6-1 to TRBJ1-4; D ambiguous. The CDR3 spans 14 residues. Trimming shortened V by 7 bases and J by 7 bases, and 16 bases separated the two germline ends. The germline CDR1 and CDR2 sequences are MNHNS and SASEGT.

The rearrangement uses TRBV6-5 and TRBJ2-3; TRBD1 agrees at 7 bases. V lost 5 bases to trimming and J lost 4 bases; unmatched junction nucleotides: 6. This CDR3 comprises 14 residues. Germline assignment: CDR1 MNHEY and CDR2 SVGAGI. CDR3 region: CASSKGAGADTQYF. Here the CDR3 DNA reads TGTGCCAGCAGTAAGGGGGCTGGGGCAGATACGCAGTATTTT.

V gene TRBV28 combines with J gene TRBJ2-5; 9 positions agree with TRBD1. The V and J ends lost 5 bases and 2 bases, in that order; junction bases with no gene match: 0. The CDR3 spans 13 residues. Germline CDR1 reads MDHEN; CDR2 reads SYDVKM. CDR3 in amino acids: CASSDRGQETQYF. CDR3 DNA: TGTGCCAGCAGTGACAGGGGGCAAGAGACCCAGTACTTC.

V is TRBV30 and J is TRBJ1-1; 7 bases align to TRBD1. J was trimmed by 3 bases and V by 4 bases; bases with no gene match: 5. This CDR3 contains 13 residues. Per the germline V gene, CDR1 is GTSNPN and CDR2 is SVGIG (reference sequence). The CDR3 reads CAWTSGGDTEAFF. CDR3 bases: TGTGCCTGGACCTCAGGGGGGGACACTGAAGCTTTCTTT.

The chain joins TRBV2 to TRBJ2-5; TRBD2 aligns across 9 bases. V lost 6 bases to trimming and J lost 4 bases; unmatched junction nucleotides: 6. Germline V gene data show CDR1 as SNHLY and CDR2 as FYNNEI. The CDR3 loop spans 14 amino acids. CDR3 sequence: CASSPGTSRETQYF. The CDR3 DNA follows: TGTGCCAGCAGCCCAGGGACTAGCAGAGAGACCCAGTACTTC.

V and J are TRBV6-6 and TRBJ2-1; tentative D call: TRBD2 (6 bases). V was shortened by 6 bases and J by 2 bases, with 17 bases between the two germline ends. Germline CDR1 is MNHNY and CDR2 is SVGAGI (reference sequence). This CDR3 contains 16 residues. The CDR3 DNA follows: TGTGCCAGCAGCCACTCCACTACGGGGGCCTACAATGAGCAGTTCTTC. Its translation is CASSHSTTGAYNEQFF.

V gene TRBV6-5 combines with J gene TRBJ1-2, with TRBD1 identical over 7 bases. The junction had 7 bases not matched to a gene; V was cut back by 7 bases and J by 2 bases. This CDR3 region has 14 residues. Germline CDR1 and CDR2: MNHEY and SVGAGI. The CDR3 coding sequence is TGTGCCAGCAAAGAAGTCAGGGGGAACTATGGCTACACCTTC. It yields the protein CASKEVRGNYGYTF.